This entry is about one T cell receptor beta chain. Germline trimming cut 0 bases from V and 5 bases from J; bases unmatched to any gene: 3. The CDR3 covers 17 residues. CDR1 and CDR2 (germline): SNHLY, FYNNEI. As originally analysed: It was from reference gene primer amplification that nucleated cell counts were estimated. This table comes from immunoSEQ multiplex PCR, and its TCRdb copy is limited to in-frame clones, with some not included. Clone size and V and J calls were adopted from that table, with D and trimming inferred from the DNA. The sample comprises approximately 22,000 clones, approximately 91% of which are singletons, and roughly 7.4% rests with the top ten. This entry is derived from a study of blood T cell repertoires in COVID-19. Background on the study: Nucleic acid was either cDNA or gDNA, and it came from T cells, B-cell-depleted T cells, or PBMCs.

The origin of this receptor is a man aged 70 or older with active COVID-19. The sample consisted of peripheral blood. The chain is built from TRBV2 and TRBJ2-3, with 15 bases lining up with TRBD2. The CDR3 region is CASSEAGLAGGGDTQYF. For the CDR3, the DNA is TGTGCCAGCAGTGAAGCGGGACTAGCGGGAGGAGGAGATACGCAGTATTTT.